The 8 T cell receptor beta chains presented below share a single source sample, sequenced in a study of Ad26.COV2.S vaccination and SARS-CoV-2 variants. Treatment: about 20 received Ad26.COV2.S at low or high dose, single or two shots; roughly five received placebo; per-sample allocation not given. Specimens were obtained on day 63 following the first vaccine or placebo injection. Assay used: immunoSEQ multiplex PCR; TCRdb lists only in-frame clones, some missing. The table has under 550,000 clones, approximately 90% seen once. The specimen comprised peripheral blood, sampled in a trial of Ad26.COV2.S vaccine versus placebo. All receptors derive from a person aged 18-60 years who received the Ad26.COV2.S COVID-19 vaccine or a placebo.

Details on this clone: One junction end disagrees with the germline gene, perhaps due to a read error. The chain combines TRBV5-5 with TRBJ2-7; D is unclear. This CDR3 is built from 14 residues. Germline lookup yields CDR1 SGHKS and CDR2 YYEKEE (reference sequence). The CDR3 nucleotides are TGTGCCAGCAGCTTGGGGTCGGGCTCCCACGAGCAGTACTTC. Encoded protein: CASSLGSGSHEQYF.

The V gene is TRBV7-9, the J gene TRBJ2-3, with 8 bases matching TRBD2. The CDR3 is made up of 15 amino acids. Germline loops: CDR1 SEHNR, CDR2 FQNEAQ (reference sequence). The ends lost 5 bases at V and 5 bases at J; junction bases unmatched: 9. The CDR3 coding sequence is TGTGCCAGCAGCGTAGTAGCGGGACTGGGAGATACGCAGTATTTT. This gives the protein CASSVVAGLGDTQYF.

V is TRBV5-1 and J is TRBJ2-3; 8 positions match TRBD2. After removal of 6 bases from V and 6 bases from J, the junction contained 9 bases not matched to a gene. This CDR3 region has 14 residues. CDR1 is SGHRS and CDR2 is YFSETQ in the germline V gene. In DNA, the CDR3 is TGCGCCAGCAATGGCGGGAGGCTGTGGGATACGCAGTATTTT. Protein sequence: CASNGGRLWDTQYF.

The chain recombines TRBV9 with TRBJ2-1, with TRBD2 as a possible D gene (5 bases). Germline CDR1 and CDR2: SGDLS and YYNGEE. The CDR3 consists of 14 residues. V was pared by 6 bases and J by 0 bases, with 10 bases between. This CDR3 reads CASKASSSYNEQFF. The CDR3 bases are TGTGCCAGCAAAGCTAGCAGCTCCTACAATGAGCAGTTCTTC.

This chain links TRBV7-2 with TRBJ2-2; TRBD2 matches at 8 bases. The CDR3 loop spans 16 amino acids. CDR1 is SGHTA, CDR2 FQGNSA, per germline. V shed 6 bases and J 5 bases; nucleotides not matched to a gene: 11. The CDR3 here is CASRVREGPFTGELFF. The CDR3 DNA is TGTGCCAGCAGAGTACGGGAGGGCCCCTTTACCGGGGAGCTGTTTTTT.

V and J are TRBV6-1 and TRBJ2-1; D is unresolved. Deletions cut 7 bases from V and 6 bases from J, with 10 bases between. Germline CDR1 MNHNS, CDR2 SASEGT. The CDR3 extends over 12 amino acids. The CDR3 DNA sequence: TGTGCCAGCAATGGGCAGAGCAATGAGCAGTTCTTC. Protein product: CASNGQSNEQFF.

The sample holds one count of this clone. The chain combines TRBV27 with TRBJ2-7; the match to TRBD1 covers 11 bases. This CDR3 has 14 amino acids. The germline V gene has CDR1 MNHEY and CDR2 SMNVEV (reference sequence). Trimming took 10 bases from V and 4 from J; bases not matched to a gene: 9. The CDR3 nucleotides are TGTGCCACTGGAAAGGGACAGGGGGGGTACGAGCAGTACTTC. Amino acids: CATGKGQGGYEQYF.

The DNA of the CDR3 is TGTGCCAGCAGCTTAAGCCCTACTAGAAATGAGCAGTTCTTC. Its protein product is CASSLSPTRNEQFF. This sequence joins TRBV11-3 and TRBJ2-1; possibly TRBD2 for D (5 bases). Germline loops: CDR1 SGHNT, CDR2 YENEEA. Between the trimmed V and J ends, which lost 2 bases and 7 bases, there was a span of 12 bases. The CDR3 consists of 14 residues. The variable domain in full, with the rest retrieved from reference TRBV11-3 and TRBJ2-1, is EAGVVQSPRYKIIEKKQPVAFWCNPISGHNTLYWYLQNLGQGPELLIRYENEEAVDDSQLPKDRFSAERLKGVDSTLKIQPAELGDSAVYLCASSLSPTRNEQFFGPGTRLTVL.